This record concerns one T cell receptor beta chain sequence. Time point meaning: persistent/refractory GD, antithyroid drugs over 5 years with positive TRAb. Following extraction of RNA from PBMCs, that RNA was used to make the TCR library. The data were obtained in a study of regulatory T cells in long-lasting Graves disease. Overall study: Graves' disease counted as persistent after over 5 years of antithyroid drugs with positive TSH receptor antibodies.

The authors built TCR beta libraries using iRepertoire HTBI primers and Arm-PCR of CDR3 regions. From the multiplex PCR reads, TCRdb called clonotypes with MiXCR, one entry per CDR3 protein. The data contain 390,000 or so distinct CDR3 sequences, roughly 25% of them singletons. The CDR3 contains 14 residues. Germline lookup yields CDR1 ENHRY and CDR2 SYGVKD. V gave up 6 bases and J gave up 10 bases; unmatched junction bases: 11. Sample: peripheral blood mononuclear cells (PBMCs), taken when the disease was refractory, from a patient treated with antithyroid drugs. The TCR comes from a woman between 40 and 50 years old with Graves disease. The rearrangement uses TRBV10-3 and TRBJ2-1; 8 bases fit TRBD2. The CDR3 protein is CAISSTGGEMEQFF. CDR3 bases: TGTGCCATCAGCTCTACCGGGGGGGAGATGGAGCAGTTCTTC.